A selection of T cell receptor beta chains follows, all from one sample in a study of T cells in Graves' hyperthyroidism and ophthalmopathy. Via MiXCR, TCRdb re-called the multiplex PCR reads, giving one row per CDR3 protein. Of around 260,000 distinct CDR3 sequences in the sample, around 25% are singletons; the top ten hold about 30%. What was sequenced was blood. The receptors were gathered from a man between 40 and 49 years old with Graves' hyperthyroidism that later progressed to Graves' ophthalmopathy. The CDR3 runs from the conserved cysteine through the conserved F or W. The order of the fields is V gene, J gene, clone size, D gene, CDR3 DNA, CDR3 protein. The D gene is left open where the match is weak. Expanded clones are given a class, and other clones once, few, many or no size at all.

V: TRBV2; J: TRBJ2-5; size: many; D: -; DNA: TGTGCCAGCAATGAAGGTGCAGTCCAAGAGACCCAGTACTTC; CDR3: CASNEGAVQETQYF
V: TRBV20-1; J: TRBJ2-7; size: many; D: -; DNA: TGCAGTGCTAGACAAGCAACTTCCTACGAGCAGTACTTC; CDR3: CSARQATSYEQYF
V: TRBV6-2/TRBV6-3; J: TRBJ1-1; size: -; D: TRBD1; DNA: TGTGCCAGCAGCCCGACAGGGGCGGACACTGAAGCTTTCTTT; CDR3: CASSPTGADTEAFF
V: TRBV27; J: TRBJ1-1; size: many; D: -; DNA: TGTGCCAGCAGTTTATCGTCAGCGTTCACTGAAGCTTTCTTT; CDR3: CASSLSSAFTEAFF
V: TRBV6-2/TRBV6-3; J: TRBJ1-1; size: many; D: -; DNA: TGTGCCAGCAGTTACTCGACGTCAGAGACTGAAGCTTTCTTT; CDR3: CASSYSTSETEAFF
V: TRBV6-1; J: TRBJ1-1; size: -; D: -; DNA: TGTGCCAGCAGCTTGGACAGACGAGGAACTGAAGCTTTCTTT; CDR3: CASSLDRRGTEAFF
V: TRBV30; J: TRBJ1-1; size: many; D: -; DNA: TGTGCCCAATCGGGGCAGGTCTTCACTGAAGCTTTCTTT; CDR3: CAQSGQVFTEAFF
V: TRBV5-1; J: TRBJ2-2; size: many; D: -; DNA: TGCGCCAGCAGCCGAAACAACAGGGTTTCCACCGGGGAGCTGTTTTTT; CDR3: CASSRNNRVSTGELFF
V: TRBV14; J: TRBJ2-7; size: many; D: TRBD1; DNA: TGTGCCAGCAGCCAGCTTTCGACAGGGTCTGCCGAGCAGTACTTC; CDR3: CASSQLSTGSAEQYF
V: TRBV15; J: TRBJ1-2; size: few; D: -; DNA: TGTGCCACCAGCAGGGACCTCAGGGGCTACACCTTC; CDR3: CATSRDLRGYTF
V: TRBV7-8; J: TRBJ2-7; size: many; D: -; DNA: TGTGCCAGCAGCTCACCGTCGCTGGTATGGCAGTACTTC; CDR3: CASSSPSLVWQYF
V: TRBV11-3; J: TRBJ2-7; size: many; D: TRBD1; DNA: TGTGCCAGCAGCTTAATCCAGGGGGCTTACTACGAGCAGTACTTC; CDR3: CASSLIQGAYYEQYF
V: TRBV12-3/TRBV12-4; J: TRBJ2-7; size: many; D: -; DNA: TGTGCCAGCAGTGACCGTGAGAGGGGGTCCTCCTACGAGCAGTACTTC; CDR3: CASSDRERGSSYEQYF
V: TRBV7-2; J: TRBJ2-5; size: -; D: -; DNA: TGTGCCAGCAGCTTGCAGCGGGCAGCTCGGCAGACCCAGTACTTC; CDR3: CASSLQRAARQTQYF
V: TRBV6-1; J: TRBJ1-1; size: -; D: -; DNA: TGTGCCAGCAGAGGAGATACAGGGCGGCGGACTGAAGCTTTCTTT; CDR3: CASRGDTGRRTEAFF
V: TRBV18; J: TRBJ2-7; size: many; D: TRBD2; DNA: TGTGCCAGCTCACTGGGACTAGCGGACCTAAGCTCCTACGAGCAGTACTTC; CDR3: CASSLGLADLSSYEQYF
V: TRBV12-3/TRBV12-4; J: TRBJ2-2; size: many; D: -; DNA: TGTGCCAGCATGTCCCCCGGGGAGCTGTTTTTT; CDR3: CASMSPGELFF
V: TRBV12-5; J: TRBJ1-1; size: many; D: TRBD1; DNA: TGTGCTAGTGGTAGGACAGGAGGTAACACTGAAGCTTTCTTT; CDR3: CASGRTGGNTEAFF
V: TRBV28; J: TRBJ1-2; size: few; D: -; DNA: TGTGCCAGCAGTTTCGTTTCGGACCGGACCTATGGCTACACCTTC; CDR3: CASSFVSDRTYGYTF
V: TRBV7-2; J: TRBJ1-2; size: -; D: -; DNA: TGTGCCAGCAGCCGATATCGCAGCGGCTATGGCTACACCTTC; CDR3: CASSRYRSGYGYTF
V: TRBV28; J: TRBJ2-7; size: many; D: TRBD1; DNA: TGTGCCAGCAGCTCCCTGGACAGGGTCCCCCACGAGCAGTACTTC; CDR3: CASSSLDRVPHEQYF
V: TRBV5-1; J: TRBJ2-2; size: many; D: TRBD2; DNA: TGCGCCAGCAGCTTCCCCAGACTAGCGAGGAGGACCGGGGAGCTGTTTTTT; CDR3: CASSFPRLARRTGELFF
V: TRBV4-1; J: TRBJ2-5; size: many; D: -; DNA: TGCGCCAGCAGCCAAGATTTGACCGGGTTGGAAGAGACCCAGTACTTC; CDR3: CASSQDLTGLEETQYF
V: TRBV7-9; J: TRBJ2-5; size: few; D: -; DNA: TGTGCCAGCAGCTTTTTGCGGCCGCAAGAGACCCAGTACTTC; CDR3: CASSFLRPQETQYF
V: TRBV20-1; J: TRBJ2-7; size: many; D: -; DNA: TGCAGTGCTAGAGTTCGACTAGTGGGCCACGAGCAGTACTTC; CDR3: CSARVRLVGHEQYF
V: TRBV6-5; J: TRBJ2-7; size: -; D: -; DNA: TGTGCCAGCAGTTACGTTGTACAGGCCTACGAGCAGTACTTC; CDR3: CASSYVVQAYEQYF
V: TRBV24-1; J: TRBJ2-7; size: many; D: -; DNA: TGTGCCACCAGTGATTTTTGGCTCCGCGGGCAGTACTTC; CDR3: CATSDFWLRGQYF
V: TRBV19; J: TRBJ2-2; size: many; D: -; DNA: TGTGCCAGTAGTATAGATGCGGGGTACGGGGAGCTGTTTTTT; CDR3: CASSIDAGYGELFF
V: TRBV6-1; J: TRBJ2-7; size: many; D: -; DNA: TGTGCCAGCAGGAAGGGGAACTCCTACGAGCAGTACTTC; CDR3: CASRKGNSYEQYF
V: TRBV3-1; J: TRBJ1-1; size: many; D: -; DNA: TGTGCCAGCAGCCAAGAATGGAATCCAGCCACTGAAGCTTTCTTT; CDR3: CASSQEWNPATEAFF
V: TRBV2; J: TRBJ2-5; size: many; D: -; DNA: TGTGCCAGCAGATTAGAGGAGACCCAGTACTTC; CDR3: CASRLEETQYF
V: TRBV12-3/TRBV12-4; J: TRBJ2-2; size: -; D: -; DNA: TGTGCCAGCAGTCCTCGAAGCGGGAACACCGGGGAGCTGTTTTTT; CDR3: CASSPRSGNTGELFF
V: TRBV19; J: TRBJ1-5; size: many; D: TRBD1; DNA: TGTGCCACCCGGGACAGGAACAATCAGCCCCAGCATTTT; CDR3: CATRDRNNQPQHF
V: TRBV6-5; J: TRBJ2-5; size: -; D: -; DNA: TGTGCCAGCAGTTCCTATGGGGACACAAACCAAGAGACCCAGTACTTC; CDR3: CASSSYGDTNQETQYF
V: TRBV18; J: TRBJ2-7; size: many; D: -; DNA: TGTGCCAGCTCAACCAGGAGAGCTACTCAGGGCGAGCAGTACTTC; CDR3: CASSTRRATQGEQYF
V: TRBV20-1; J: TRBJ2-7; size: -; D: -; DNA: TGCAGTGCTGTCGGGGGACACTTGAGCTCCTACGAGCAGTACTTC; CDR3: CSAVGGHLSSYEQYF
V: TRBV20-1; J: TRBJ1-1; size: many; D: -; DNA: TGCAGTGCTAGAAGGGATTACACTGAAGCTTTCTTT; CDR3: CSARRDYTEAFF
V: TRBV20-1; J: TRBJ2-5; size: -; D: TRBD2; DNA: TGCAGTGCTGGTTGGGGAGGCGGGAGAGCGGAGACCCAGTACTTC; CDR3: CSAGWGGGRAETQYF
V: TRBV12-3/TRBV12-4; J: TRBJ2-5; size: many; D: TRBD1; DNA: TGTGCCAGCAGCGAGCGACAGGGCTGGGAGACCCAGTACTTC; CDR3: CASSERQGWETQYF
V: TRBV12-3/TRBV12-4; J: TRBJ2-6; size: few; D: TRBD1; DNA: TGTGCCAGCAGTCCGGGACAGGGGATCTCTGGGGCCAACGTCCTGACTTTC; CDR3: CASSPGQGISGANVLTF
V: TRBV30; J: TRBJ2-5; size: -; D: -; DNA: TGTGCCTGGAGTGTCGGGCTAGAACAAGAGACCCAGTACTTC; CDR3: CAWSVGLEQETQYF
V: TRBV9; J: TRBJ1-1; size: -; D: TRBD1; DNA: TGTGCCAGCAGCGTAGCGGACAGGGGTGGAGCTTTCTTT; CDR3: CASSVADRGGAFF
V: TRBV24-1; J: TRBJ2-7; size: many; D: -; DNA: TGTGCCACCAGGACGGACAGCGGGGACGAGCAGTACTTC; CDR3: CATRTDSGDEQYF
V: TRBV7-8; J: TRBJ2-5; size: -; D: TRBD2; DNA: TGTGCCAGCAGGTCGGGGGGGGCTAGCGGGAGAGAGACCCAGTACTTC; CDR3: CASRSGGASGRETQYF
V: TRBV19; J: TRBJ1-5; size: many; D: TRBD1; DNA: TGTGCCACCTCGGCGGGACAGGGCAATCAGCCCCAGCATTTT; CDR3: CATSAGQGNQPQHF
V: TRBV28; J: TRBJ2-5; size: few; D: TRBD2; DNA: TGTGCCAGCAGTTTTTCCCCAGCGGGGCAAGAGACCCAGTACTTC; CDR3: CASSFSPAGQETQYF
V: TRBV18; J: TRBJ2-6; size: -; D: -; DNA: TGTGCCAGCTCACCAAACGAAGGGCGAAGCTCTGGGGCCAACGTCCTGACTTTC; CDR3: CASSPNEGRSSGANVLTF
V: TRBV6-5; J: TRBJ2-7; size: many; D: -; DNA: TGTGCCAGCAGTTACCAGGGGTTCTGCGAGCAGTACTTC; CDR3: CASSYQGFCEQYF
V: TRBV12-3/TRBV12-4; J: TRBJ1-1; size: -; D: TRBD1; DNA: TGTGCCAGCACTCCAGACAGGGCACGTGCTGAAGCTTTCTTT; CDR3: CASTPDRARAEAFF
V: TRBV3-1; J: TRBJ1-3; size: -; D: -; DNA: TGTGCCAGAAGCCAGGGAGACTCTGGAAACACCATATATTTT; CDR3: CARSQGDSGNTIYF
V: TRBV30; J: TRBJ2-5; size: many; D: TRBD2; DNA: TGTGCCTGGCGTGTTGGATGGAGCGGGAGTATGCAGGAGACCCAGTACTTC; CDR3: CAWRVGWSGSMQETQYF
V: TRBV9; J: TRBJ2-7; size: many; D: TRBD1; DNA: TGTGCCAGCAGCATAACAGGGGGCGTCGACGAGCAGTACTTC; CDR3: CASSITGGVDEQYF
V: TRBV7-9; J: TRBJ1-2; size: many; D: -; DNA: TGTGCCAGCAAACAGACAGAAGAGAATGGCTACACCTTC; CDR3: CASKQTEENGYTF